The rows below give T cell receptor beta chains drawn from one sample of a study of blood T cells in healthy people across ages. TCRdb independently ran MiXCR on the 5' RACE reads; one entry per CDR3 protein. The sample has around 500,000 distinct CDR3 sequences; less than 60% are singletons. The source material was blood. These receptors were obtained from a man at least 80 years old in good health. CDR3s include the opening cysteine and the closing phenylalanine or tryptophan. Each record gives: V gene, CDR3 protein.

V: TRBV24-1
CDR3: CATSGSAQQRGREETQYF

V: TRBV7-2
CDR3: CASSFLLAGAVYEQYF

V: TRBV6-5
CDR3: CASSYAPGAKNIQYF

V: TRBV24-1
CDR3: CATSESLTRSSYNEQFF

V: TRBV4-1
CDR3: CASSQLAPPGTDTQYF

V: TRBV6-2/TRBV6-3
CDR3: CASSHGLAGRARNEQFF

V: TRBV20-1
CDR3: CSAWTVGQETQYF

V: TRBV6-1
CDR3: CASSEAGQDYEQYF

V: TRBV7-2
CDR3: CASSLSVGIPNPEAFF

V: TRBV7-3
CDR3: CASSFPTKSYNEQYF

V: TRBV5-5
CDR3: CASSLAGQPTDTQYF

V: TRBV6-2/TRBV6-3
CDR3: CASSRAGVETQYF

V: TRBV28
CDR3: CASSRPLDREQYF